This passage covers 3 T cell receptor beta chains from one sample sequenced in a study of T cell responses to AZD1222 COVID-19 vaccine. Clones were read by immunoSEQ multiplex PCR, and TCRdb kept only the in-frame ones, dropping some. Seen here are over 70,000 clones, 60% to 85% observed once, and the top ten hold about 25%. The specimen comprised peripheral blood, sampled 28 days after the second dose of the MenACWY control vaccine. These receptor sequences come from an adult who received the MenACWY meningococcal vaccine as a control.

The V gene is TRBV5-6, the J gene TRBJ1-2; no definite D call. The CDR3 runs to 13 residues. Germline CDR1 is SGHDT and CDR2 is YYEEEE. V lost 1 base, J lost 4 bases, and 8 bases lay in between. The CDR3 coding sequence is TGTGCCAGCAGCTTGATCTCTAGCTATGGCTACACCTTC. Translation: CASSLISSYGYTF.

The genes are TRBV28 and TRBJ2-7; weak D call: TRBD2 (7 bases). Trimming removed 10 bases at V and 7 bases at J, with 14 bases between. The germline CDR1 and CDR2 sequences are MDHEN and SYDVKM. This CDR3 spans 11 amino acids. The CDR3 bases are TGTGCCACCCGGGGGGCCCCTGAGCAGTACTTC. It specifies CATRGAPEQYF.

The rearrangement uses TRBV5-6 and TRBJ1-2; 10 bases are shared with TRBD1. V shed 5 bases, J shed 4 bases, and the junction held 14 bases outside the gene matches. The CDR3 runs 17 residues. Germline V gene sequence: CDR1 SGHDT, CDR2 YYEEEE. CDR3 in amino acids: CASRVLTGGAKGYGYTF. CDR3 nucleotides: TGTGCCAGCAGAGTTCTGACAGGGGGCGCAAAGGGCTATGGCTACACCTTC.